A single T cell receptor beta chain is shown here with its context. This entry comes from a study of blood T cell repertoires in COVID-19. Study-wide context: Donors in the United States, Italy and Spain gave samples during acute or convalescent COVID-19. PBMCs, B-cell-depleted T cells, or T cells provided the cDNA or gDNA that made up the material.

Unmatched junction bases numbered 3, after V lost 3 bases and J lost 6 bases. Per the germline V gene, CDR1 is LNHDA and CDR2 is SQIVND (reference sequence). CDR3 length equals 13 residues. In Seattle, patients joined the study during active infection and were tracked longitudinally. As handled by the study authors: How many nucleated cells were present was estimated from reference gene primer amplification. Profiled with immunoSEQ multiplex PCR; TCRdb holds only in-frame clones, not every one. That table supplies the V and J calls and clone size; D and trimming were determined from the DNA. This repertoire shows 170,000 or so clones, approximately 83% found once; its top ten account for 5.5% to 8%.

The J gene is TRBJ1-2, the V gene TRBV19, with 8 bases matching TRBD1. Sequenced sample: peripheral blood. The TCR originated in a woman in her thirties or forties with COVID-19, enrolled during active disease. CDR3 in DNA: TGTGCCAGTAGTATTTTGACAGGGGATGGCTACACCTTC. It specifies CASSILTGDGYTF.